This TCR beta chain was sequenced during a study of identical twins. Germline V gene sequence: CDR1 KGHDR, CDR2 SFDVKD. The CDR3 is made up of 15 amino acids. Worth noting for this clonotype: Its antigen is currently unknown. An end of the junction does not agree with germline; a read error may underlie this.

The study's findings and limits: Within beta out-of-frame sequences, the excess sharing observed between twins was weaker. Model-predicted out-of-frame TCR alpha sharing fell below observed values in monozygotic twins.

TCRdb fed the 5' RACE reads into MiXCR, producing one record per CDR3 protein. Of 1,800,000 or so distinct CDR3 sequences in the sample, around a third were seen once. This TCR came from a newborn girl in good health. Sequenced input: cord blood. This chain joins TRBV24-1 and TRBJ2-1; 8 bases agree with TRBD1. DNA of the CDR3: TGTGCCGCCAGTGATTCCGGGACAGGAAACAATGAGCAGTTCTTC. Its translation: CAASDSGTGNNEQFF.